Presented here are 12 T cell receptor beta chains from one specimen sequenced in a study of blood T cell repertoires in COVID-19. Here immunoSEQ multiplex PCR was the method, and the copy in TCRdb shows in-frame clones only, minus some. The sample includes some 110,000 clones, 82% seen only once; the top ten take 7% to 9%. Input material: peripheral blood. These receptors all come from a man between 65 and 80 years old with acute or convalescent COVID-19.

This clone was counted at least ten times. V gene TRBV19 combines with J gene TRBJ2-7; D may be TRBD2 (6 bases). Germline V CDR1 and CDR2: LNHDA, SQIVND (reference sequence). This CDR3 spans 15 amino acids. Between the trimmed V and J ends, which lost 1 base and 1 base, there was a span of 11 bases. As DNA, the CDR3 is TGTGCCAGTAGTATAGCAGCTAGCGAGTCCTACGAGCAGTACTTC. Its translation: CASSIAASESYEQYF.

This clone occurred a few times. The rearrangement joins TRBV28 to TRBJ1-1; D not resolved. V lost 2 bases, J lost 4 bases, and 11 bases lay in between. Germline V CDR1 and CDR2: MDHEN, SYDVKM. The CDR3 spans 14 residues. CDR3 region: CASSLPPSGTEAFF. The CDR3, as DNA: TGTGCCAGCAGTTTACCACCATCGGGCACTGAAGCTTTCTTT.

This chain connects TRBV4-2 to TRBJ1-1; possibly TRBD1 for D (5 bases). This CDR3 comprises 14 residues. Germline V gives CDR1 LGHNA, CDR2 YNFKEQ. V lost 0 bases to trimming and J lost 4 bases, with 9 bases between them. DNA for the CDR3: TGTGCCAGCAGCCAAGACAGGGTAAGCACTGAAGCTTTCTTT. Protein: CASSQDRVSTEAFF.

The chain joins TRBV7-9 to TRBJ1-5; D may be TRBD1 (5 bases). CDR1 is SEHNR, CDR2 FQNEAQ, per germline (reference sequence). CDR3 length: 17 amino acids. V gave up 3 bases and J gave up 2 bases, with 17 bases separating them. The CDR3 here is CASSFQFGAGRNQPQHF. CDR3 nucleotide sequence: TGTGCCAGCAGCTTCCAATTCGGCGCGGGGCGCAATCAGCCCCAGCATTTT. The whole variable domain, filled in from reference TRBV7-9 and TRBJ1-5, reads DTGVSQNPRHKITKRGQNVTFRCDPISEHNRLYWYRQTLGQGPEFLTYFQNEAQLEKSRLLSDRFSAERPKGSFSTLEIQRTEQGDSAMYLCASSFQFGAGRNQPQHFGDGTRLSIL.

V gene TRBV5-1 combines with J gene TRBJ2-5; TRBD1 aligns across 9 bases. This CDR3 contains 14 residues. The V and J ends lost 1 base and 5 bases, in that order; junction bases with no gene match: 3. The germline V gene encodes CDR1 SGHRS and CDR2 YFSETQ. CDR3: CASSLTGGQETQYF. The CDR3 nucleotides are TGCGCCAGCAGCTTGACAGGGGGCCAGGAGACCCAGTACTTC.

This clone was recorded only once. The V call is TRBV9, the J call TRBJ2-7; 14 bases agree with TRBD2. The V gene end was trimmed by 3 bases and the J gene end by 5 bases; junction bases not matched to a gene: 4. CDR3 size: 15 residues. The germline gives CDR1 SGDLS, CDR2 YYNGEE. This CDR3 is CASSGLAGGPNEQYF. For the CDR3, the DNA is TGTGCCAGCAGCGGACTAGCGGGGGGGCCCAACGAGCAGTACTTC. Based on the CDR3 plus reference TRBV9 and TRBJ2-7, the full variable domain is DSGVTQTPKHLITATGQRVTLRCSPRSGDLSVYWYQQSLDQGLQFLIQYYNGEERAKGNILERFSAQQFPDLHSELNLSSLELGDSALYFCASSGLAGGPNEQYFGPGTRLTVT.

V and J are TRBV7-8 and TRBJ1-5; TRBD1 agrees at 8 bases. Germline values: CDR1 SGHVS, CDR2 FQNEAQ. The CDR3 runs 15 residues. With V trimmed by 5 bases and J by 2 bases, 5 bases remained unmatched. The CDR3: CASSPGGSGNQPQHF. In DNA form, the CDR3 reads TGTGCCAGCAGCCCAGGGGGCTCTGGCAATCAGCCCCAGCATTTT.

The J gene is TRBJ1-1, the V gene TRBV30; D might be TRBD1 (5 bases). CDR1 is GTSNPN and CDR2 is SVGIG in the germline V gene (reference sequence). The CDR3 spans 11 residues. Between the trimmed V and J ends, which lost 5 bases and 4 bases, there was a span of 8 bases. CDR3 DNA sequence: TGTGCCTGGTCAGGGATCACTGAAGCTTTCTTT. Its protein product is CAWSGITEAFF.

The chain is built from TRBV10-3 and TRBJ2-3, with a possible D match to TRBD1 (6 bases). There are 14 residues in the CDR3. V lost 6 bases to trimming and J lost 2 bases, with 12 bases between them. Germline CDR1 and CDR2: ENHRY and SYGVKD. CDR3 region: CAIRSQGITDTQYF. In DNA, the CDR3 is TGTGCCATCAGGTCCCAGGGGATCACAGATACGCAGTATTTT.

This sequence joins TRBV3-1 (or the pseudogene TRBV3-2) and TRBJ2-3, with TRBD2 identical over 7 bases. Germline lookup yields CDR1 LGHDT and CDR2 YNNKEL (reference sequence). The V segment lost 1 base and the J segment 4 bases; nucleotides outside the gene matches: 2. The CDR3 is 14 amino acids. The CDR3 DNA follows: TGTGCCAGCAGCCAAGCGGGGAGGGCAGATACGCAGTATTTT. This encodes CASSQAGRADTQYF.

CDR3 region: CSATFNEQFF. In nucleotides, the CDR3 is TGCAGTGCTACTTTCAATGAGCAGTTCTTC. The chain recombines TRBV20-1 with TRBJ2-1, with unresolved D. Trimming stripped 4 bases from V and 6 bases from J, with 4 bases between. Germline V gene sequence: CDR1 DFQATT, CDR2 SNEGSKA (reference sequence). CDR3 length: 10 residues.

The chain is built from TRBV10-3 and TRBJ2-7; 10 bases fit TRBD1. V gave up 11 bases and J gave up 7 bases; unmatched junction bases: 8. Germline assignment: CDR1 ENHRY and CDR2 SYGVKD. The CDR3 consists of 12 residues. The CDR3 nucleotides are TGTGCCGTTCGACAGGGGGCGAATGAGCAGTACTTC. Translated, it gives CAVRQGANEQYF.